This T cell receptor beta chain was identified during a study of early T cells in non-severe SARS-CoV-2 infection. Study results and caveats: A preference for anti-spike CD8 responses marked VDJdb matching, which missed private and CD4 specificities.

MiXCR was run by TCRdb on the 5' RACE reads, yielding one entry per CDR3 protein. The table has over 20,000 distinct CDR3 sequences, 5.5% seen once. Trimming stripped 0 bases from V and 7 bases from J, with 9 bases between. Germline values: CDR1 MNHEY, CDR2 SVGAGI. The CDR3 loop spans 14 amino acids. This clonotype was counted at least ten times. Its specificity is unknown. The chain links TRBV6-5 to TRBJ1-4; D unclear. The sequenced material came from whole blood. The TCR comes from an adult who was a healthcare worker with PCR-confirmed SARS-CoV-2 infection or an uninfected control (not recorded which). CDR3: CASSYSRVSEKLFF. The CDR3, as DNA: TGTGCCAGCAGTTACTCGAGGGTGTCTGAAAAACTGTTTTTT.